Shown below are 16 T cell receptor beta chains from a single sample sequenced in a study of cytomegalovirus exposure and HLA in healthy donors. It was with 60 Vbeta and 13 Jbeta primers that the PCR ran. Sequenced by immunoSEQ multiplex PCR; TCRdb stores in-frame clones only, minus some. There are under 130,000 clones in the sample, with about 3.2% held by the top ten. The sequencing input was PBMCs. Source of these receptors: a middle-aged man in good health and CMV-seronegative.

The chain employs TRBV27 and TRBJ2-5, with D possibly matching TRBD2 (5 bases). The J call may be in error: the DNA end matches TRBJ2-7 better. Germline values: CDR1 MNHEY, CDR2 SMNVEV (reference sequence). The CDR3 runs 12 residues. This CDR3 is CASSDRDYEQYF. CDR3 nucleotide sequence: TGTGCCAGCAGTGACCGGGACTACGAGCAGTACTTC.

The V call is TRBV6-5, the J call TRBJ2-1, with a possible D match to TRBD1 (6 bases). The CDR3 is 15 residues long. CDR1 and CDR2 (germline): MNHEY, SVGAGI. V lost 5 bases and J lost 6, with 17 bases in between. The CDR3 nucleotides are TGTGCCAGCAGTCGCCAAAAGGACAGATTCAATGAGCAGTTCTTC. Encoded protein: CASSRQKDRFNEQFF.

The gene calls are TRBV5-6 and TRBJ1-3; D is possibly TRBD1 (6 bases). V dropped 5 bases and J dropped 6 bases, with 24 bases sitting between them. The CDR3 covers 17 residues. Germline CDR1 SGHDT, CDR2 YYEEEE. This CDR3 reads CASSTRLYRDLENTIYF. The CDR3 coding sequence is TGTGCCAGCAGTACGAGACTCTACAGGGACCTAGAAAACACCATATATTTT.

The J gene is TRBJ1-5, the V gene TRBV11-2, with D maybe TRBD1 (5 bases). With 6 bases removed from V and 3 bases from J, the gap between germline ends came to 15 bases. Germline V gives CDR1 SGHAT, CDR2 FQNNGV. The CDR3 is 15 residues long. CDR3 coding DNA: TGTGCCAGCAGAGCCTCCGGGGGGTACAATCAGCCCCAGCATTTT. Protein sequence: CASRASGGYNQPQHF.

V is TRBV6-6 and J is TRBJ2-7; 9 nucleotides align to TRBD1. V lost 6 bases, J lost 6 bases, and 9 bases stayed unmatched. Germline-derived CDR1 and CDR2 are MNHNY and SVGAGI (reference sequence). The CDR3 contains 14 residues. In DNA, the CDR3 is TGTGCCAGCAGAGCCGGGACAGGGTACTCCGAGCAGTACTTC. This sequence encodes CASRAGTGYSEQYF.

The chain employs TRBV19 and TRBJ2-3, with 8 bases aligning to TRBD2. Trimming at V came to 3 bases and at J to 3 bases, leaving 5 bases not matched to a gene. The germline gives CDR1 LNHDA, CDR2 SQIVND (reference sequence). CDR3 length: 15 residues. The CDR3 nucleotides read TGTGCCAGTAGTATTTGGAGCGGGAGTACAGATACGCAGTATTTT. This translates into CASSIWSGSTDTQYF.

V is TRBV7-8 and J is TRBJ1-2; tentatively, D is TRBD1 (6 bases). The CDR3 is 13 amino acids. Per the germline V gene, CDR1 is SGHVS and CDR2 is FQNEAQ. V was clipped by 3 bases and J by 6 bases, with 11 bases between them. DNA for the CDR3: TGTGCCAGCAGCTTTGGACAGACCCATGGCTACACCTTC. Protein product: CASSFGQTHGYTF.

The chain joins TRBV7-9 to TRBJ2-5; unclear D gene. The CDR3 consists of 14 residues. Germline CDR1 and CDR2: SEHNR and FQNEAQ (reference sequence). Trimming shortened V by 0 bases and J by 1 base, and 6 bases separated the two germline ends. The CDR3 reads CASSLARSQETQYF. The CDR3 DNA follows: TGTGCCAGCAGCTTAGCGCGTTCCCAAGAGACCCAGTACTTC. Based on the CDR3 plus reference TRBV7-9 and TRBJ2-5, the full variable domain is DTGVSQNPRHKITKRGQNVTFRCDPISEHNRLYWYRQTLGQGPEFLTYFQNEAQLEKSRLLSDRFSAERPKGSFSTLEIQRTEQGDSAMYLCASSLARSQETQYFGPGTRLLVL.

The rearrangement links TRBV5-6 to TRBJ2-1; D is perhaps TRBD2 (6 bases). Trimming stripped 0 bases from V and 6 bases from J, with 16 bases between. This CDR3 has 16 residues. Germline CDR1 reads SGHDT; CDR2 reads YYEEEE. The CDR3 reads CASSLAGGTRSNEQFF. DNA of the CDR3: TGTGCCAGCAGCTTGGCGGGCGGGACGAGGAGCAATGAGCAGTTCTTC. The complete variable domain, with remaining parts taken from reference TRBV5-6 and TRBJ2-1, reads DAGVTQSPTHLIKTRGQQVTLRCSPKSGHDTVSWYQQALGQGPQFIFQYYEEEERQRGNFPDRFSGHQFPNYSSELNVNALLLGDSALYLCASSLAGGTRSNEQFFGPGTRLTVL.

With respect to this clone: Other DNA sequences in this sample translate to the same CDR3. This chain uses TRBV28 with TRBJ1-5; possibly TRBD1 for D (5 bases). The germline V gene encodes CDR1 MDHEN and CDR2 SYDVKM. This CDR3 has 14 amino acids. The V end lost 7 bases, the J end lost 7 bases, and 17 bases lay between the germline ends. CDR3 loop: CASTRGGVNQPQHF. Here the CDR3 DNA reads TGTGCCAGCACGCGGGGGGGGGTTAACCAGCCCCAGCATTTT.

This chain links TRBV10-1 with TRBJ2-1; 12 positions agree with TRBD2. This CDR3 spans 16 amino acids. Germline trimming cut 3 bases from V and 4 bases from J; bases unmatched to any gene: 4. The germline CDR1 and CDR2 sequences are WNHNN and SYGVQD (reference sequence). CDR3 sequence: CASSESTSGGYNEQFF. The CDR3 nucleotides are TGCGCCAGCAGTGAATCGACTAGCGGGGGTTACAATGAGCAGTTCTTC.

The rearrangement joins TRBV19 to TRBJ1-5; no reliable D call. The CDR3 runs to 15 residues. CDR1 and CDR2 from the germline V gene are LNHDA and SQIVND (reference sequence). Trimming took 3 bases from V and 3 from J, leaving 12 bases between them. Written as DNA, the CDR3 is TGTGCCAGTAGTATCCAATCGGGTTCCAATCAGCCCCAGCATTTT. This codes for CASSIQSGSNQPQHF. Variable domain in full (rest from reference TRBV19 and TRBJ1-5): DGGITQSPKYLFRKEGQNVTLSCEQNLNHDAMYWYRQDPGQGLRLIYYSQIVNDFQKGDIAEGYSVSREKKESFPLTVTSAQKNPTAFYLCASSIQSGSNQPQHFGDGTRLSIL.

The chain carries TRBV5-4 and TRBJ2-5; 7 bases line up with TRBD2. V gave up 4 bases and J gave up 3 bases; unmatched junction bases: 12. The CDR3 contains 16 residues. Germline V CDR1 and CDR2: SGHNT, YYREEE (reference sequence). CDR3 protein: CASSRPRGVAEETQYF. CDR3 nucleotide sequence: TGTGCCAGCAGCAGGCCCCGGGGGGTAGCGGAAGAGACCCAGTACTTC.

The chain joins TRBV25-1 to TRBJ1-4; D is possibly TRBD1 (6 bases). Trimming removed 2 bases from V and 3 bases from J, with 10 bases in between. The germline CDR1 and CDR2 sequences are MGHDK and SYGVNS. The CDR3 contains 15 residues. The CDR3 loop is CASSEQGWANEKLFF. The CDR3 DNA reads TGTGCCAGCAGTGAACAGGGGTGGGCTAATGAAAAACTGTTTTTT.

The gene calls are TRBV18 and TRBJ2-5; 8 bases are shared with TRBD2. Germline V lookup: CDR1 KGHSH, CDR2 LQKENI. CDR3 length: 14 residues. After removal of 3 bases from V and 3 bases from J, the junction contained 3 bases not matched to a gene. CDR3 DNA: TGTGCCAGCTCACCGGGACTAGTTGAAGAGACCCAGTACTTC. It is translated as CASSPGLVEETQYF.

The rearrangement joins TRBV4-1 to TRBJ2-5, with D unclear. Trimming pared 3 bases from V and 2 bases from J, leaving 4 bases between. Germline loops: CDR1 MGHRA, CDR2 YSYEKL. The CDR3 is made up of 12 amino acids. CDR3 sequence (DNA): TGCGCCAGCAGCCACCCTCAAGAGACCCAGTACTTC. Translating it yields CASSHPQETQYF.